The clone carrying this T cell receptor (beta chain) was picked up many times. Its antigen is still unknown. This sample was included in a study of T cells after posttransplantation cyclophosphamide. Study-level results: Recipient CMV seropositivity and CMV reactivation strongly tracked TRB clonality. Later post-transplant blood repertoires were often dominated by donor CD8+ memory clones.

A marrow graft followed busulfan-fludarabine conditioning, with cyclophosphamide on days +3 and +4. The germline CDR1 and CDR2 sequences are SGHTA and FQGNSA. The CDR3 extends over 16 amino acids. Losses at the gene ends were 1 base for V and 1 base for J; bases not matched to a gene: 6. Generated by immunoSEQ multiplex PCR, the TCRdb table keeps only in-frame clones and is missing some. The sample includes some 13,000 clones, none of them occurring once. The chain is built from TRBV7-2 and TRBJ1-1; 7 bases match TRBD1. The sequence came from a female patient aged 40-50 years who received an allogeneic stem cell transplant from a related donor, was CMV-positive, and had acute GVHD only. Some T cells may arise from the graft donor. The sample consisted of PBMCs, taken after allogeneic stem cell transplant with posttransplant cyclophosphamide. Here the CDR3 DNA reads TGTGCCAGCAGCTTAGGAAACGGACAGGCGAACACTGAAGCTTTCTTT. Protein sequence: CASSLGNGQANTEAFF.